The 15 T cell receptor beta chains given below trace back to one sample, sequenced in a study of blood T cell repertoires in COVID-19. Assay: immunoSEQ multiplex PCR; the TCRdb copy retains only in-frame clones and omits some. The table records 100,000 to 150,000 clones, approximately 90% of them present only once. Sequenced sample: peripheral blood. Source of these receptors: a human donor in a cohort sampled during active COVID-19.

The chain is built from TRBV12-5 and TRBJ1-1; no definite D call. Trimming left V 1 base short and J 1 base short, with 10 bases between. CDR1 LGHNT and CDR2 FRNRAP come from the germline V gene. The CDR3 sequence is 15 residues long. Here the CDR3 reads CASGLAAGPNTEAFF. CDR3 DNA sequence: TGTGCTAGTGGTTTGGCCGCAGGTCCGAACACTGAAGCTTTCTTT.

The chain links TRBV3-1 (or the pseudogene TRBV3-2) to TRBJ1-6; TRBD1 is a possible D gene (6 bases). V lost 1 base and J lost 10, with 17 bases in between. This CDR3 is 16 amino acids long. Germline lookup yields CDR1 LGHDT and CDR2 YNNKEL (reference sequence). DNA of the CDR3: TGTGCCAGCAGCCAAGGTGCGGCGGGAGGGGGGTCACCCCTCCACTTT. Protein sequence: CASSQGAAGGGSPLHF.

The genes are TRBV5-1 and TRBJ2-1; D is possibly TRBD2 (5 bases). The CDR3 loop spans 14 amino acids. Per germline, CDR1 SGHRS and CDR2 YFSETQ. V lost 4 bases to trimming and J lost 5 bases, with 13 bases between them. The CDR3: CASSGNRGNNEQFF. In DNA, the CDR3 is TGCGCCAGCAGCGGGAATCGGGGAAACAATGAGCAGTTCTTC. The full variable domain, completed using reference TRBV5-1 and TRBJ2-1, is KAGVTQTPRYLIKTRGQQVTLSCSPISGHRSVSWYQQTPGQGLQFLFEYFSETQRNKGNFPGRFSGRQFSNSRSEMNVSTLELGDSALYLCASSGNRGNNEQFFGPGTRLTVL.

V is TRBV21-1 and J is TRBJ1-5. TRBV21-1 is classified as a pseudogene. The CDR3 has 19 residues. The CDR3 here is CASSMEGEPEQYSNQPQHF. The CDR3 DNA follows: TGTGCCAGCAGCATGGAGGGCGAACCAGAGCAATATAGCAATCAGCCCCAGCATTTT.

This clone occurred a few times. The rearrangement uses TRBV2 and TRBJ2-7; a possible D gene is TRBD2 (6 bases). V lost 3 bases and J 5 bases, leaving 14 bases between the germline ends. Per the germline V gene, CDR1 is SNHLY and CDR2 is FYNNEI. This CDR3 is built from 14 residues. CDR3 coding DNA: TGTGCCAGCAGTGAGGGGGTGGGAGGCGACGAGCAGTACTTC. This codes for CASSEGVGGDEQYF.

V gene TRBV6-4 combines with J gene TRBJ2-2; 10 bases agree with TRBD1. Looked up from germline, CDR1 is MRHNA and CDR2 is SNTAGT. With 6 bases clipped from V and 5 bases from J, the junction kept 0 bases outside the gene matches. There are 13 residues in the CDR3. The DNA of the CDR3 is TGTGCCAGCAGGGACAGGGGGACCGGGGAGCTGTTTTTT. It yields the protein CASRDRGTGELFF.

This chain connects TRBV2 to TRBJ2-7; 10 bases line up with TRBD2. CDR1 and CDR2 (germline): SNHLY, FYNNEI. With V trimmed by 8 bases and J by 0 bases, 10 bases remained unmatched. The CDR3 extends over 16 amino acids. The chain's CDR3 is CASRRHSGRASYEQYF. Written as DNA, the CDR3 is TGTGCCAGCCGAAGACACAGCGGGAGGGCCTCCTACGAGCAGTACTTC.

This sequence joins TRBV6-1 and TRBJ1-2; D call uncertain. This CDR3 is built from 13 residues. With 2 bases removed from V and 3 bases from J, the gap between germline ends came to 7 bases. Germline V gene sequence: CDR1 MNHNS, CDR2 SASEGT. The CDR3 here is CASSELSYYGYTF. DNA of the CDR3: TGTGCCAGCAGTGAACTCAGTTACTATGGCTACACCTTC.

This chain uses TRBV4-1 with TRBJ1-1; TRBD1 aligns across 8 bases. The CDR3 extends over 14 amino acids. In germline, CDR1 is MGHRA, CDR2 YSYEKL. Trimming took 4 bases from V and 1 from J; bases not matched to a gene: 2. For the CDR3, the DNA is TGCGCCAGCAGCCGGGACAGGCGGAACACTGAAGCTTTCTTT. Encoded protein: CASSRDRRNTEAFF.

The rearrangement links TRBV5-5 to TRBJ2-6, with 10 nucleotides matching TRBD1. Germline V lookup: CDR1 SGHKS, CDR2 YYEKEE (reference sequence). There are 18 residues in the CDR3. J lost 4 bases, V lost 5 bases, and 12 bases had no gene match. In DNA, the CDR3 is TGTGCCAGCAGTCCCACCGGGACAGGGGTGTCCGGGGCCAACGTCCTGACTTTC. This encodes CASSPTGTGVSGANVLTF.

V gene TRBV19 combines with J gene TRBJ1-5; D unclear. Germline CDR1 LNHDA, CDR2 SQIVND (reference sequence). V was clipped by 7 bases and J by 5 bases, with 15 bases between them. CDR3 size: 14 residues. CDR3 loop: CASTLLGGHQPQHF. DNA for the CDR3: TGTGCCAGTACCCTACTAGGAGGGCATCAGCCCCAGCATTTT.

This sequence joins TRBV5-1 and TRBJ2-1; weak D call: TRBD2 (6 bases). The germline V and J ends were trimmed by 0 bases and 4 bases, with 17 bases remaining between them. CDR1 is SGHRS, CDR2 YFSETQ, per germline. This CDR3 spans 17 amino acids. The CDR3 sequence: CASSLASGGEAYNEQFF. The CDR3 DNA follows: TGCGCCAGCAGCTTGGCCTCCGGCGGGGAGGCTTACAATGAGCAGTTCTTC.

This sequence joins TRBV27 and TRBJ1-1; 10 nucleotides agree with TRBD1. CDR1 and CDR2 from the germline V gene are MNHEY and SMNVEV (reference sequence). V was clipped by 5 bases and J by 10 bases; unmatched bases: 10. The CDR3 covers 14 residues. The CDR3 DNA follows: TGTGCCAGCAGTCCCCGGGGACAGGGGAGTACAGCTTTCTTT. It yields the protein CASSPRGQGSTAFF.

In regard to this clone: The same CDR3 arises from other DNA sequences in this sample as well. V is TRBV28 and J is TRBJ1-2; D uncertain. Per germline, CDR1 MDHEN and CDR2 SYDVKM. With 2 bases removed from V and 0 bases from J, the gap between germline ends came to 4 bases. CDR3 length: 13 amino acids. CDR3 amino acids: CASSLAANYGYTF. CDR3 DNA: TGTGCCAGCAGTTTAGCGGCTAACTATGGCTACACCTTC.

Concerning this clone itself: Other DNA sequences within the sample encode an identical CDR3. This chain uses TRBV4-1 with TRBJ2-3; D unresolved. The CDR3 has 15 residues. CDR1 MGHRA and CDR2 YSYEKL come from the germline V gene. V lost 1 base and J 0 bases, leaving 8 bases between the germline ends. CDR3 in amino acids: CASSQVASSTDTQYF. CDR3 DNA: TGCGCCAGCAGCCAAGTAGCAAGTAGCACAGATACGCAGTATTTT.